This T cell receptor (beta chain) comes out of a study of blood T cells in healthy people across ages. Using a J-beta primer mix together with a sample-barcoded 5' primer, a second PCR was run for about 6 to 11 cycles. TCRdb reanalysed the 5' RACE reads using MiXCR and keeps one entry per CDR3 protein. The table lists 1,100,000 or so distinct CDR3 sequences, less than 50% of them singletons. The CDR3 sequence is 13 residues long. Germline values: CDR1 SGHTA, CDR2 FQGNSA. The V end lost 5 bases, the J end lost 4 bases, and 10 bases lay between the germline ends. The chain employs TRBV7-2 and TRBJ2-3; D remains ambiguous. This clonotype was sampled from a woman aged 60-70 years in good health. Sequenced input: blood. As DNA, the CDR3 is TGTGCCAGCAGCCACTACCCGCCAGATACGCAGTATTTT. This gives the protein CASSHYPPDTQYF.